This TCR beta chain is drawn from a study of identical twins. Broader study findings: In beta out-of-frame sequences, the excess sharing between twins was weaker.

This clonotype was counted only a few times. Its antigen remains unknown. A universal primer site arose from template switching, and cDNA bore unique molecular identifiers. MiXCR was run by TCRdb on the 5' RACE reads, yielding one entry per CDR3 protein. The sample includes 1.5 million or so distinct CDR3 sequences, under 35% of them seen just once. The source material was cord blood. The TCR sequence derives from a newborn girl in good health.

DNA of the CDR3: TGCAGTGCTTCCCCGGGACCGTATAATTCACCCCTCCACTTT. It translates to CSASPGPYNSPLHF. The rearrangement uses TRBV20-1 and TRBJ1-6; possibly TRBD1 for D (5 bases). CDR1 is DFQATT, CDR2 SNEGSKA, per germline (reference sequence). Trimming shortened V by 5 bases and J by 4 bases, and 12 bases separated the two germline ends. This CDR3 has 14 amino acids.